The subject of this entry is one T cell receptor beta chain. The antigen is undetermined. The CDR3 runs 14 residues. The germline V and J ends were trimmed by 1 base and 6 bases, with 9 bases remaining between them. Germline CDR1 is LGHNA and CDR2 is YNFKEQ. This sample is part of a study of T cells in localized non-small cell lung cancer. Findings of the study overall: Sequencing was limited to one tumor region, leaving the possibility of heterogeneity open. Longer overall survival associated with higher blood T cell density; shorter survival with higher adjacent-lung clonality.

The table came from immunoSEQ multiplex PCR; TCRdb's copy has only in-frame clones and leaves some out. Here the sample spans 60,000 to 85,000 clones, around 85% being singletons. The clonotype was recovered from a male donor aged 60 or over with stage III squamous cell lung carcinoma. The chain links TRBV4-2 to TRBJ1-4; D possibly corresponds to TRBD1 (6 bases). The sample here was peripheral blood, taken before any cancer treatment. CDR3 region: CASSQGGGDEKLFF. CDR3 nucleotide sequence: TGTGCCAGCAGCCAAGGAGGGGGGGATGAAAAACTGTTTTTT.